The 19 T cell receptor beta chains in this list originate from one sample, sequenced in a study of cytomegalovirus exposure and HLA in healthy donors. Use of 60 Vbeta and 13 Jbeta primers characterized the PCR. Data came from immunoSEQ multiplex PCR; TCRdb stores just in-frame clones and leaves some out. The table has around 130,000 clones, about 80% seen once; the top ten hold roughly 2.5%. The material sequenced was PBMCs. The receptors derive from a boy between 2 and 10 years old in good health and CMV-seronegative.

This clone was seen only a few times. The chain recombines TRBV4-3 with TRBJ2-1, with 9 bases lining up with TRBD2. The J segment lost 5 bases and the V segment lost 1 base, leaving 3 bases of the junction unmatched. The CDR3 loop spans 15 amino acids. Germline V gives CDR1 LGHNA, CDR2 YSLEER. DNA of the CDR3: TGCGCCAGCAGCCAAGTAGCGGGGGTACACAATGAGCAGTTCTTC. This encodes CASSQVAGVHNEQFF.

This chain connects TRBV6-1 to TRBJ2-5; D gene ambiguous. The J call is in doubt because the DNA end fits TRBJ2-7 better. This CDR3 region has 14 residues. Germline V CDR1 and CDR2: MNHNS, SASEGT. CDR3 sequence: CASSVVQNIYEQYF. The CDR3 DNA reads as TGTGCCAGCAGTGTGGTACAGAACATCTACGAGCAGTACTTC.

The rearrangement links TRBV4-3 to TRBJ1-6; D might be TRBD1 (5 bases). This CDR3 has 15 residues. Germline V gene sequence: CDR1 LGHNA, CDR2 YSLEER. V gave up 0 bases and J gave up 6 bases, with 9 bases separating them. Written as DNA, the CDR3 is TGCGCCAGCAGCCAAGATTGGACAATTAATTCACCCCTCCACTTT. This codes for CASSQDWTINSPLHF.

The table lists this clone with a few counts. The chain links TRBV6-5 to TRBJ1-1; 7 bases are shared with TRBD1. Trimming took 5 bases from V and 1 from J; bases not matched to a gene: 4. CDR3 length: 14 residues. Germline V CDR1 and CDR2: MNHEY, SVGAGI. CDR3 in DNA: TGTGCCAGCAGTGGATACAGGGGGAACACTGAAGCTTTCTTT. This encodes CASSGYRGNTEAFF.

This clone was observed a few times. CDR3 sequence reads: CASSEGESGELFF. In nucleotides, the CDR3 is TGTGCCAGCAGTGAAGGAGAATCCGGGGAGCTGTTTTTT. This chain uses TRBV25-1 with TRBJ2-2; D is uncertain. The V end was cut by 2 bases, the J end by 6 bases, with 7 bases between. Germline V lookup: CDR1 MGHDK, CDR2 SYGVNS. CDR3 length: 13 amino acids.

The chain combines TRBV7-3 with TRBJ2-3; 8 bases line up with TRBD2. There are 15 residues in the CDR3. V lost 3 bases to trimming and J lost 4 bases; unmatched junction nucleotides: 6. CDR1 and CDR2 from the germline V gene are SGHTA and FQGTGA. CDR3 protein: CASSFGPGGPDTQYF. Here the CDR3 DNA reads TGTGCCAGCAGCTTTGGCCCGGGAGGGCCAGATACGCAGTATTTT.

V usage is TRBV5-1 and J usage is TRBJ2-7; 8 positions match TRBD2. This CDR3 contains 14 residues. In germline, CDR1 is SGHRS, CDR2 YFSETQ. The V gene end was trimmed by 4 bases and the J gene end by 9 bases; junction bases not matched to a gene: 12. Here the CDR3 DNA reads TGCGCCAGCAGCGGCGGGGGGCTCAACGGGGGGCAGTACTTC. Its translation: CASSGGGLNGGQYF. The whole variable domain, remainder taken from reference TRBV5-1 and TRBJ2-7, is KAGVTQTPRYLIKTRGQQVTLSCSPISGHRSVSWYQQTPGQGLQFLFEYFSETQRNKGNFPGRFSGRQFSNSRSEMNVSTLELGDSALYLCASSGGGLNGGQYFGPGTRLTVT.

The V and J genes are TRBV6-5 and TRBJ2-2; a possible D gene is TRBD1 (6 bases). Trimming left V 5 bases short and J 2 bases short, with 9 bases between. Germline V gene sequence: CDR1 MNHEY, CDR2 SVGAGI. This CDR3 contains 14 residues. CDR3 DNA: TGTGCCAGCAGTCGTGGGACAAACACCGGGGAGCTGTTTTTT. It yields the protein CASSRGTNTGELFF.

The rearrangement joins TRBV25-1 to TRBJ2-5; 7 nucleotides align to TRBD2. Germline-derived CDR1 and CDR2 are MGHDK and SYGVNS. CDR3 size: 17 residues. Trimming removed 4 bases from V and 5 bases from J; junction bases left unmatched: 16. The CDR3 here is CASSGGGLGFQRETQYF. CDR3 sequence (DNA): TGTGCCAGCAGTGGGGGAGGGCTGGGGTTCCAGAGGGAGACCCAGTACTTC.

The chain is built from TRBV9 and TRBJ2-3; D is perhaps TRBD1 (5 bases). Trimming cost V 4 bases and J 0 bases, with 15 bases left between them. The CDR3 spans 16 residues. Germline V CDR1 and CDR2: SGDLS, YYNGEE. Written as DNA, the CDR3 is TGTGCCAGCAGCTCAAACCCCCAGGGCAGCACAGATACGCAGTATTTT. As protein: CASSSNPQGSTDTQYF.

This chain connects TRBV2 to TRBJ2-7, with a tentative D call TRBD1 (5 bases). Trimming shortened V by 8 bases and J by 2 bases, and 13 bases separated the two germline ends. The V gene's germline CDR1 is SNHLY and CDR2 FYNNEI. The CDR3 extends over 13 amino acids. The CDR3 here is CASSPPTAYEQYF. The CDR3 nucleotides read TGTGCCAGCTCCCCACCGACAGCCTACGAGCAGTACTTC.

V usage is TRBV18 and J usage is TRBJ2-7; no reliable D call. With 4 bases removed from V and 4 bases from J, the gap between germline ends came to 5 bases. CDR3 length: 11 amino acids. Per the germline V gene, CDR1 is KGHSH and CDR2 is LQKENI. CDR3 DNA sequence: TGTGCCAGCTCACTTCGGTACGAGCAGTACTTC. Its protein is CASSLRYEQYF.

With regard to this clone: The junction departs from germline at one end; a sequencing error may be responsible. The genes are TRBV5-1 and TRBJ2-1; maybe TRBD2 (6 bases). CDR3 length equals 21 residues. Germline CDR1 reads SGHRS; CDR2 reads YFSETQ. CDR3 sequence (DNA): TGCGCCAGCAGTTTGGAAATTAGGGAGGTTCAGCGATTAAGCTCCTACAATGAGCAGTTCTTC. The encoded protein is CASSLEIREVQRLSSYNEQFF.

CDR3 sequence: CASSETESSGANVLTF. The CDR3 DNA sequence: TGTGCCAGCAGTGAAACGGAGTCCTCTGGGGCCAACGTCCTGACTTTC. The V and J genes are TRBV6-1 and TRBJ2-6; D is uncertain. This CDR3 is built from 16 residues. CDR1 MNHNS and CDR2 SASEGT come from the germline V gene. Trimming stripped 2 bases from V and 0 bases from J, with 8 bases between.

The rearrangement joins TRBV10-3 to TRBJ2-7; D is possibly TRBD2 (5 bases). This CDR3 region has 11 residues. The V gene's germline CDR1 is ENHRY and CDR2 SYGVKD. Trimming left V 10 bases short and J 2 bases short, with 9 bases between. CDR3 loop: CASSGTYEQYF. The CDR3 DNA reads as TGTGCCAGCTCCGGGACCTACGAGCAGTACTTC.

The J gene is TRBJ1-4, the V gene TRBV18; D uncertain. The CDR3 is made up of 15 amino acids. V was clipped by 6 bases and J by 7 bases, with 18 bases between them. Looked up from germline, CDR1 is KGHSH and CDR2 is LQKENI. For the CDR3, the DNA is TGTGCCAGCTCGCCAAGTCCCGACGCAGGTGAAAAACTGTTTTTT. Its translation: CASSPSPDAGEKLFF.

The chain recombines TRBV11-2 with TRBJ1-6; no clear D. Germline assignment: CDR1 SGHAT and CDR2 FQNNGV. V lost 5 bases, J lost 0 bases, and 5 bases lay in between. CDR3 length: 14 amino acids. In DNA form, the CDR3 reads TGTGCCAGCAGCCTGAGCTCCTATAATTCACCCCTCCACTTT. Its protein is CASSLSSYNSPLHF. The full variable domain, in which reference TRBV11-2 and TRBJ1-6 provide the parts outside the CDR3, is EAGVAQSPRYKIIEKRQSVAFWCNPISGHATLYWYQQILGQGPKLLIQFQNNGVVDDSQLPKDRFSAERLKGVDSTLKIQPAKLEDSAVYLCASSLSSYNSPLHFGNGTRLTVT.

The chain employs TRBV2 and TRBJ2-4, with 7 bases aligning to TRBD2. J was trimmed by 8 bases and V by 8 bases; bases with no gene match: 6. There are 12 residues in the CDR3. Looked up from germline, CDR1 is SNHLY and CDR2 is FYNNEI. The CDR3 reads CASYRGGDIQYF. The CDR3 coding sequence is TGTGCCAGCTATAGGGGAGGGGACATTCAGTACTTC.

The DNA for the CDR3 is TGTGCCAGCAGCTTCTGTCAGGACTCCGCGGGTTCGGAAGAGACCCAGTACTTC. Amino acids: CASSFCQDSAGSEETQYF. The genes are TRBV11-2 and TRBJ2-5, with a tentative D call TRBD2 (5 bases). Trimming took 3 bases from V and 3 from J, leaving 23 bases between them. CDR1 is SGHAT, CDR2 FQNNGV, per germline. The CDR3 length is 18 residues.